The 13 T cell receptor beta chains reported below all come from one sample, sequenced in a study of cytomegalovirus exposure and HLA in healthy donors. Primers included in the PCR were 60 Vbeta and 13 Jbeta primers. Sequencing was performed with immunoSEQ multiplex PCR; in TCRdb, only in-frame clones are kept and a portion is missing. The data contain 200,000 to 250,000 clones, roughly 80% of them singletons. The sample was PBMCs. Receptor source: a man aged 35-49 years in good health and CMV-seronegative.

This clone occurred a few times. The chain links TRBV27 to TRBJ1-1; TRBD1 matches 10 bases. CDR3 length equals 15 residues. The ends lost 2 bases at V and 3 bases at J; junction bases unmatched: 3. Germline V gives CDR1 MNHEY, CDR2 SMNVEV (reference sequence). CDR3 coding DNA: TGTGCCAGCAGTTTAAGGGACAGGGGATACACTGAAGCTTTCTTT. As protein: CASSLRDRGYTEAFF.

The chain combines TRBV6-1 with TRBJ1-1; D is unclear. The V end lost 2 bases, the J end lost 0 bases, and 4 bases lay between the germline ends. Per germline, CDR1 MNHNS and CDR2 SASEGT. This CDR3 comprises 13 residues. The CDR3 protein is CASSEQVNTEAFF. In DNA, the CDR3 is TGTGCCAGCAGTGAACAGGTGAACACTGAAGCTTTCTTT.

The CDR3: CASSAQAPSGELFF. CDR3 nucleotide sequence: TGTGCCAGCAGCGCCCAGGCCCCCAGCGGGGAGCTGTTTTTT. The V and J genes are TRBV7-9 and TRBJ2-2; D unresolved. Trimming took 5 bases from V and 7 from J, leaving 14 bases between them. CDR1 is SEHNR and CDR2 is FQNEAQ in the germline V gene (reference sequence). The CDR3 totals 14 residues. Variable domain in full (rest from reference TRBV7-9 and TRBJ2-2): DTGVSQNPRHKITKRGQNVTFRCDPISEHNRLYWYRQTLGQGPEFLTYFQNEAQLEKSRLLSDRFSAERPKGSFSTLEIQRTEQGDSAMYLCASSAQAPSGELFFGEGSRLTVL.

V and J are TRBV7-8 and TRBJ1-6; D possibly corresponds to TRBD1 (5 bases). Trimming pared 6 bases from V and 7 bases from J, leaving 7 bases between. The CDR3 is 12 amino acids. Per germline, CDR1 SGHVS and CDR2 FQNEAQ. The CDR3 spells CASRSGNSPLHF. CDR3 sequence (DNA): TGTGCCAGCAGATCAGGGAATTCACCCCTCCACTTT.

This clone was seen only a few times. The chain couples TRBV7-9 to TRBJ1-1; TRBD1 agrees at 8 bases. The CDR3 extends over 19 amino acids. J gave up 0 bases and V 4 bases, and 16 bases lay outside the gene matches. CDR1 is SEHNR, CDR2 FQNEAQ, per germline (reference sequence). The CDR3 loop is CASSSTVLGQGVVNTEAFF. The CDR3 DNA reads TGTGCCAGCAGCTCAACCGTATTAGGACAGGGTGTAGTGAACACTGAAGCTTTCTTT.

The CDR3 loop is CASRTDRAYTDTQYF. The CDR3 region has the DNA TGTGCCAGCAGGACAGACAGGGCCTACACAGATACGCAGTATTTT. The chain is built from TRBV28 and TRBJ2-3, with 7 bases lining up with TRBD1. Germline trimming cut 6 bases from V and 2 bases from J; bases unmatched to any gene: 8. The CDR3 runs 15 residues. Germline CDR1 is MDHEN and CDR2 is SYDVKM.

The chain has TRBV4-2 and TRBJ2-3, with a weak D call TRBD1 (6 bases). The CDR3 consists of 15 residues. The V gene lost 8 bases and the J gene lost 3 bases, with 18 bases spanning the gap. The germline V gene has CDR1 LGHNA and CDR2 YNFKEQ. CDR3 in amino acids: CASSRGRDRTDTQYF. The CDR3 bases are TGTGCCAGCTCCAGGGGCAGGGATAGGACAGATACGCAGTATTTT.

As DNA, the CDR3 is TGTGCTAGTGGTTTTACCGCAGGGGGAACTGAAAAACTGTTTTTT. Its translation is CASGFTAGGTEKLFF. V usage is TRBV12-5 and J usage is TRBJ1-4; 7 bases line up with TRBD1. The J segment lost 7 bases and the V segment lost 3 bases, leaving 8 bases of the junction unmatched. The length of the CDR3 is 15 residues. Germline V CDR1 and CDR2: LGHNT, FRNRAP.

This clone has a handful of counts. CDR3 in amino acids: CASSYGGQAEKLFF. Here the CDR3 DNA reads TGTGCCAGCAGTTACGGGGGACAGGCTGAAAAACTGTTTTTT. V usage is TRBV6-5 and J usage is TRBJ1-4; 8 nucleotides match TRBD1. Per the germline V gene, CDR1 is MNHEY and CDR2 is SVGAGI. The CDR3 covers 14 residues. V shed 2 bases and J 7 bases; nucleotides not matched to a gene: 3.

In DNA form, the CDR3 reads TGTGCCAGCAGTTACTTGGGACAGATGGAAAAACTGTTTTTT. Its protein product is CASSYLGQMEKLFF. The chain employs TRBV6-6 and TRBJ1-4, with TRBD1 matching over 7 bases. Germline V gene lookup returns CDR1 MNHNY and CDR2 SVGAGI (reference sequence). This CDR3 has 14 residues. The junction had 4 bases not matched to a gene; V was cut back by 1 base and J by 8 bases.

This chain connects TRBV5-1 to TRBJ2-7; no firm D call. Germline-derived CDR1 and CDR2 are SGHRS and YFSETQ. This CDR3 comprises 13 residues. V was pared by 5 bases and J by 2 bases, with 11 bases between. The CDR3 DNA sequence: TGCGCCAGCAGTTCCCAGGTAGCCTACGAGCAGTACTTC. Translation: CASSSQVAYEQYF.

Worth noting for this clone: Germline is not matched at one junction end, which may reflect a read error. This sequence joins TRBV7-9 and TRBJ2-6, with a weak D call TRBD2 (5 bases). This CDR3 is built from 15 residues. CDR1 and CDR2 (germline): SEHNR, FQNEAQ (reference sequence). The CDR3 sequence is CSSSLPGTGANVLTF. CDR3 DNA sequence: TGTTCCAGCAGCTTACCCGGGACTGGGGCCAACGTCCTGACTTTC.

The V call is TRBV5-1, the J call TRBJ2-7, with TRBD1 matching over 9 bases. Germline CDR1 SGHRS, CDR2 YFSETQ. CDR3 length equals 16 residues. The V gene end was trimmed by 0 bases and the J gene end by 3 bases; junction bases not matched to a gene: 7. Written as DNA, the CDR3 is TGCGCCAGCAGCTTGGGGGACAGGGTCCCAAACTACGAGCAGTACTTC. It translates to CASSLGDRVPNYEQYF.